This T cell receptor beta chain was sequenced during a study of blood T cell repertoires in COVID-19. Study at large: Collection of acute and convalescent COVID-19 samples took place in the United States, Italy and Spain.

Per the original methods: Researchers report that nucleated cell counts were estimated from reference gene primer amplification. Produced via immunoSEQ multiplex PCR; TCRdb's table is partial and in-frame only. That table furnishes V, J and clone size, whereas the DNA furnished D and trimming. The table lists 60,000 to 65,000 clones, around 82% of them singletons. The CDR3 loop spans 17 amino acids. J gave up 9 bases and V 4 bases, and 12 bases lay outside the gene matches. From germline, CDR1 is MNHNS and CDR2 SASEGT. The clonotype comes from a man in his sixties with COVID-19, enrolled during active disease. This rearrangement joins TRBV6-1 to TRBJ1-6; 10 positions match TRBD1. Sequenced input: peripheral blood. The CDR3 DNA follows: TGTGCCAGCAGTGGCGGACAGGGGGGACACATGGGTTCACCCCTCCACTTT. Protein: CASSGGQGGHMGSPLHF.